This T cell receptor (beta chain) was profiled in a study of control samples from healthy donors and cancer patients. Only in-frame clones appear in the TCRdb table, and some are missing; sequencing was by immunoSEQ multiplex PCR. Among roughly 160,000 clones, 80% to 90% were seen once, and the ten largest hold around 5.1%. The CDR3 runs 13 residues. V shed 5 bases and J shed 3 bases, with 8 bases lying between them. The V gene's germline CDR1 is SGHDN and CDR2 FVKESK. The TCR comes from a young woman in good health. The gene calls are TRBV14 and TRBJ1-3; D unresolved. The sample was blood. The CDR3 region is CASSVVRGNTIYF. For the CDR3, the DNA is TGTGCCAGCAGCGTTGTACGTGGAAACACCATATATTTT.